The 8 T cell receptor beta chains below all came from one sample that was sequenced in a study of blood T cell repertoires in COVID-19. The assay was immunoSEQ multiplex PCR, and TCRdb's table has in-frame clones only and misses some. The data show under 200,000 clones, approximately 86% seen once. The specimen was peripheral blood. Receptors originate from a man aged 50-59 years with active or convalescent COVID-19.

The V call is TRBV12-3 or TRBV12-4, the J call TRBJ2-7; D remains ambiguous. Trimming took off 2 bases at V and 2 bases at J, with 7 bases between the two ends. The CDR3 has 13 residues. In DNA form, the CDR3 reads TGTGCCAGCAGTTTAACGGGTGCCTACGAGCAGTACTTC. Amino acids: CASSLTGAYEQYF.

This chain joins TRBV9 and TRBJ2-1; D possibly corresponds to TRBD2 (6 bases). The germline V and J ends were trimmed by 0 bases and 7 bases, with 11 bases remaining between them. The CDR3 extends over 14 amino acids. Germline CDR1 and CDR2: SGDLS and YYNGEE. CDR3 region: CASSVEAGRNEQFF. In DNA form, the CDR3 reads TGTGCCAGCAGCGTAGAGGCGGGACGTAATGAGCAGTTCTTC.

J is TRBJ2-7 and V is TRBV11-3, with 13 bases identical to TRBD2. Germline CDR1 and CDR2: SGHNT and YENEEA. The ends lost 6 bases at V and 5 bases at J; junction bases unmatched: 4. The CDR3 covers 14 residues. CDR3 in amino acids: CASRKGTSGDEQYF. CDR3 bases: TGTGCCAGCAGAAAGGGGACTAGCGGGGACGAGCAGTACTTC.

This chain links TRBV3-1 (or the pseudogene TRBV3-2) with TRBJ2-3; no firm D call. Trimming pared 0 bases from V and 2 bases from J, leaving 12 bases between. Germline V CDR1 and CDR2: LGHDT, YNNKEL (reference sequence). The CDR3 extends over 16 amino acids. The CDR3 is CASSQEGRSNTDTQYF. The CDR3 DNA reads TGTGCCAGCAGCCAAGAAGGCAGGTCGAACACAGATACGCAGTATTTT.

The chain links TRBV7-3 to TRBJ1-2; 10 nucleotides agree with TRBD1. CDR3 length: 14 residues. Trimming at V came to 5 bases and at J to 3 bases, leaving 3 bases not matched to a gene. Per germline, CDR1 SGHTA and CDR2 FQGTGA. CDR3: CASSPGQGDYGYTF. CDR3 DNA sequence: TGTGCCAGCAGCCCAGGACAGGGGGACTATGGCTACACCTTC.

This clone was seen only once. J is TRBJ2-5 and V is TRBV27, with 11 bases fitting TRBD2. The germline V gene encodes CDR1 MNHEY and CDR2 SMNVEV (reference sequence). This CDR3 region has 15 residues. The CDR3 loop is CVTSVAGGDQETQYF. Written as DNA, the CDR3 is TGTGTCACCAGTGTAGCGGGAGGGGACCAAGAGACCCAGTACTTC.

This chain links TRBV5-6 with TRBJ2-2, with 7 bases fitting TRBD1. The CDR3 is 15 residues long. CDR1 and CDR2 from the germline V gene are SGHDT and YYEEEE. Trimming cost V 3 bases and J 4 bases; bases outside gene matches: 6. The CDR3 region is CASSSNRGFTGELFF. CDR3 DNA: TGTGCCAGCAGCTCAAACAGGGGATTCACCGGGGAGCTGTTTTTT.

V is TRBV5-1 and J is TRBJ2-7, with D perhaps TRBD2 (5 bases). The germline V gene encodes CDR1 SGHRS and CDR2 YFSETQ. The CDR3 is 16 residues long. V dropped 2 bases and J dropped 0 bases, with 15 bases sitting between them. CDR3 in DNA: TGCGCCAGCAGCTTATCAGCGGCCTCAAGCTCCTACGAGCAGTACTTC. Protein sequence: CASSLSAASSSYEQYF. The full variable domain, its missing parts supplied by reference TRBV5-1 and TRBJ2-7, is KAGVTQTPRYLIKTRGQQVTLSCSPISGHRSVSWYQQTPGQGLQFLFEYFSETQRNKGNFPGRFSGRQFSNSRSEMNVSTLELGDSALYLCASSLSAASSSYEQYFGPGTRLTVT.